This is a list of T cell receptor beta chains from one sample in a study of cytomegalovirus exposure and HLA in healthy donors. Assay used: immunoSEQ multiplex PCR; TCRdb lists only in-frame clones, some missing. The sample contains 150,000 to 200,000 clones, about 75% of which appear only once. The source material was PBMCs. The receptors were gathered from a woman aged 50 to 60 in good health and CMV-seropositive. The conserved cysteine and the conserved F or W are not part of the CDR3 here.

v_call: TRBV30
j_call: TRBJ2-3
cdr3_length: 13
cdr3_aa: AWSVLGVSTDTQY

v_call: TRBV6-1
j_call: TRBJ1-6
cdr3_length: 12
cdr3_aa: ASSGGQDNSPLH

v_call: TRBV29-1
j_call: TRBJ2-3
cdr3_length: 15
cdr3_aa: SVVFANSPTGADTQY

v_call: TRBV7-9
j_call: TRBJ2-2
cdr3_length: 10
cdr3_aa: ASPSRAGELF

v_call: TRBV4-1
j_call: TRBJ2-7
cdr3_length: 14
cdr3_aa: ASSQGIPGGAHEQY

v_call: TRBV14
j_call: TRBJ2-7
cdr3_length: 13
cdr3_aa: ASSQGATSYYEQY

v_call: TRBV6-1
j_call: TRBJ1-5
cdr3_length: 13
cdr3_aa: ASSESRYSNQPQH

v_call: TRBV4-1
j_call: TRBJ1-2
cdr3_length: 12
cdr3_aa: ASSQAAGYYGYT

v_call: TRBV27
j_call: TRBJ1-6
cdr3_length: 14
cdr3_aa: ASSTRRLINNSPLH

v_call: TRBV18
j_call: TRBJ1-2
cdr3_length: 13
cdr3_aa: ASSPGGTQNYGYT

v_call: TRBV10-3
j_call: TRBJ1-1
cdr3_length: 14
cdr3_aa: AISDPRQGATAEAF

v_call: TRBV19
j_call: TRBJ1-5
cdr3_length: 10
cdr3_aa: ASTDRGQPQH

v_call: TRBV6-5
j_call: TRBJ1-5
cdr3_length: 11
cdr3_aa: ASSTGSNQPQH

v_call: TRBV4-2
j_call: TRBJ1-1
cdr3_length: 10
cdr3_aa: ASSQDTGEAF

v_call: TRBV28
j_call: TRBJ1-5
cdr3_length: 13
cdr3_aa: ASSLSRGNYQPQH

v_call: TRBV7-2
j_call: TRBJ2-7
cdr3_length: 12
cdr3_aa: ASSLSHRGYEQY

v_call: TRBV9
j_call: TRBJ2-7
cdr3_length: 13
cdr3_aa: ASSPPAGGPREQY

v_call: TRBV29-1
j_call: TRBJ2-7
cdr3_length: 11
cdr3_aa: SAKGGSSYEQY

v_call: TRBV5-4
j_call: TRBJ2-5
cdr3_length: 12
cdr3_aa: ASGIKLGQETQY

v_call: TRBV28
j_call: TRBJ2-5
cdr3_length: 13
cdr3_aa: ASSPGTGVRETQY

v_call: TRBV19
j_call: TRBJ2-1
cdr3_length: 13
cdr3_aa: ASRSQGSLVDEQF

v_call: TRBV6-5
j_call: TRBJ1-1
cdr3_length: 11
cdr3_aa: ASSSGVNTEAF

v_call: TRBV6-1
j_call: TRBJ2-1
cdr3_length: 13
cdr3_aa: ASSDAGGMYNEQF

v_call: TRBV18
j_call: TRBJ1-1
cdr3_length: 12
cdr3_aa: ASSRTEGNTEAF

v_call: TRBV11-2
j_call: TRBJ2-2
cdr3_length: 13
cdr3_aa: ASSLEQLNTGELF

v_call: TRBV11-2
j_call: TRBJ2-7
cdr3_length: 16
cdr3_aa: ASSPSNRGRDSAYEQY

v_call: TRBV2
j_call: TRBJ2-7
cdr3_length: 14
cdr3_aa: ASSEGIGPTSYEQY

v_call: TRBV10-2
j_call: TRBJ2-7
cdr3_length: 14
cdr3_aa: ASSESTSGGSHEQY

v_call: TRBV19
j_call: TRBJ1-1
cdr3_length: 12
cdr3_aa: ASSISRAGAEAF

v_call: TRBV9
j_call: TRBJ2-3
cdr3_length: 13
cdr3_aa: ASSVSGDRTDTQY

v_call: TRBV7-9
j_call: TRBJ1-5
cdr3_length: 12
cdr3_aa: ASSFQGGNQPQH

v_call: TRBV10-2
j_call: TRBJ2-7
cdr3_length: 11
cdr3_aa: ASTGQGAGEQY

v_call: TRBV7-6
j_call: TRBJ1-2
cdr3_length: 11
cdr3_aa: ASSPGQNYGYT

v_call: TRBV27
j_call: TRBJ1-5
cdr3_length: 14
cdr3_aa: ASSLIGRGGNQPQH

v_call: TRBV2
j_call: -
cdr3_length: 12
cdr3_aa: ASSRQGGPYEQY

v_call: TRBV7-9
j_call: TRBJ2-3
cdr3_length: 12
cdr3_aa: ASSFSVRTDTQY

v_call: TRBV29-1
j_call: TRBJ2-3
cdr3_length: 12
cdr3_aa: SVEVPRLADTQY

v_call: TRBV19
j_call: TRBJ1-4
cdr3_length: 12
cdr3_aa: ASSIQGFNEKLF

v_call: TRBV5-4
j_call: TRBJ1-1
cdr3_length: 15
cdr3_aa: ASSRGDRGGGNTEAF

v_call: TRBV19
j_call: TRBJ1-5
cdr3_length: 11
cdr3_aa: ASSSQGNQPQH

v_call: TRBV10-3
j_call: TRBJ2-6
cdr3_length: 15
cdr3_aa: AISEGGHNSGANVLT

v_call: TRBV6-1
j_call: TRBJ2-7
cdr3_length: 15
cdr3_aa: ASSEGTSGNLFYEQY

v_call: TRBV29-1
j_call: TRBJ1-2
cdr3_length: 13
cdr3_aa: SVHDRGPGNYGYT

v_call: TRBV2
j_call: TRBJ2-7
cdr3_length: 12
cdr3_aa: ASGKDRYSYEQY

v_call: TRBV5-4
j_call: TRBJ1-1
cdr3_length: 13
cdr3_aa: ASSDPTGGDTEAF

v_call: TRBV10-3
j_call: TRBJ2-7
cdr3_length: 10
cdr3_aa: AIGSNLYEQY

v_call: TRBV2
j_call: TRBJ2-1
cdr3_length: 12
cdr3_aa: ASSLPSLANEQF

v_call: TRBV18
j_call: TRBJ2-2
cdr3_length: 11
cdr3_aa: ASRGGFTGELF

v_call: TRBV10-3
j_call: TRBJ2-1
cdr3_length: 10
cdr3_aa: AISEGAREQF

v_call: TRBV9
j_call: TRBJ1-1
cdr3_length: 12
cdr3_aa: ASSSHTRSTEAF

v_call: TRBV19
j_call: TRBJ1-2
cdr3_length: 15
cdr3_aa: ASSIGLTGSANYGYT

v_call: TRBV27
j_call: TRBJ2-3
cdr3_length: 13
cdr3_aa: ASSLASGRTDTQY

v_call: TRBV7-2
j_call: TRBJ1-1
cdr3_length: 13
cdr3_aa: ASTLSRGEYTEAF

v_call: TRBV7-9
j_call: TRBJ2-1
cdr3_length: 10
cdr3_aa: ASSFSGGEQF

v_call: TRBV29-1
j_call: TRBJ2-5
cdr3_length: 10
cdr3_aa: SAPGLQETQY